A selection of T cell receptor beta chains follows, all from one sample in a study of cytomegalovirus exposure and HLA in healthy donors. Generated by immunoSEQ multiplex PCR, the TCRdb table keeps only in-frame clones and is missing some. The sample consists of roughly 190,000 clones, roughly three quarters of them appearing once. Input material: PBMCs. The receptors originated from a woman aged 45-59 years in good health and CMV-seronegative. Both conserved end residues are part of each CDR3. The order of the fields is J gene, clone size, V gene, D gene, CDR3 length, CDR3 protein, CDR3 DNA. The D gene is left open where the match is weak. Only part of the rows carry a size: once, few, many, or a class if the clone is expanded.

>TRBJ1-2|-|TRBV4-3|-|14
CASSQGGGHYGYTF
TGCGCCAGCAGCCAAGGGGGGGGACACTATGGCTACACCTTC
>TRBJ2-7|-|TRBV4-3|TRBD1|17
CASSERTGTGGGLEQYF
TGCGCCAGCAGTGAAAGAACCGGGACAGGGGGAGGACTCGAGCAGTACTTC
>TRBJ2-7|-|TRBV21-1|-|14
CAESLGQPLRGQYF
TGTGCCGAAAGTTTGGGACAGCCCCTACGAGGGCAGTACTTC
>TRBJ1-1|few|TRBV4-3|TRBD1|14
CASSHSGGQARAFF
TGCGCCAGCAGCCATTCCGGGGGACAGGCCCGCGCTTTCTTT
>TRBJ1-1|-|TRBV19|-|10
CANKGAEAFF
TGTGCCAACAAGGGGGCTGAAGCTTTCTTT
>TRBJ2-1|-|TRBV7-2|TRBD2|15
CASSPRTSGANEQFF
TGTGCCAGCAGCCCTCGGACTAGCGGGGCAAATGAGCAGTTCTTC
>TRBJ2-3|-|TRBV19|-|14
CASSVATDTDTQYF
TGTGCCAGTAGTGTAGCCACTGACACAGATACGCAGTATTTT
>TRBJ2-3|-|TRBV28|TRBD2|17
CASSFGLAGTSTDTQYF
TGTGCCAGCAGTTTTGGACTAGCGGGAACTAGCACAGATACGCAGTATTTT
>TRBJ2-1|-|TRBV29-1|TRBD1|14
CSARGTGVFNEQFF
TGCAGCGCCCGGGGGACAGGGGTATTCAATGAGCAGTTCTTC
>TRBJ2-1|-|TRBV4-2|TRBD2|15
CASSRELAGYNEQFF
TGTGCCAGCAGCCGGGAACTAGCGGGATACAATGAGCAGTTCTTC
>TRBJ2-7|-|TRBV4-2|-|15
CASSPAASTQYEQYF
TGTGCCAGCAGCCCAGCGGCCAGCACCCAATACGAGCAGTACTTC
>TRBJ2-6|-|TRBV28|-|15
CASGQSLSGANVLTF
TGTGCCAGCGGACAGTCCCTCTCTGGGGCCAACGTCCTGACTTTC
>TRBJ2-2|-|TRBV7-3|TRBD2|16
CASSPLAGGGTGELFF
TGTGCCAGCAGCCCCCTAGCGGGAGGTGGTACCGGGGAGCTGTTTTTT
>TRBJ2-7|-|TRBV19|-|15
CASSIQGTPSYEQYF
TGTGCCAGTAGTATTCAGGGGACCCCCTCCTACGAGCAGTACTTC
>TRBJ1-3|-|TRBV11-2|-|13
CASKDTDRNTIYF
TGTGCCAGCAAGGACACCGATCGAAACACCATATATTTT
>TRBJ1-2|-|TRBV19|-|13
CASRSRTNYGYTF
TGTGCCAGTAGATCGCGGACTAACTATGGCTACACCTTC
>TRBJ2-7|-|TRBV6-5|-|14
CASSPPDGKGEQYF
TGTGCCAGCAGCCCCCCCGATGGCAAGGGGGAGCAGTACTTC
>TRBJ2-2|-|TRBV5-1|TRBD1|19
CASSTGQGAQNPNTGELFF
TGCGCCAGCAGCACTGGACAGGGCGCCCAAAACCCGAACACCGGGGAGCTGTTTTTT
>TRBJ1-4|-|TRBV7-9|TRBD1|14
CSSRPTGGGEKLFF
TGTTCCAGCAGACCCACAGGGGGGGGTGAAAAACTGTTTTTT
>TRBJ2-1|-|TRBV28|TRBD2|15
CASRAGGLAGDEQFF
TGTGCCAGCAGAGCGGGAGGACTAGCGGGGGATGAGCAGTTCTTC
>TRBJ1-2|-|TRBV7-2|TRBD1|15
CASSPSRRGDYGYTF
TGTGCCAGCAGCCCATCACGCAGGGGGGACTATGGCTACACCTTC
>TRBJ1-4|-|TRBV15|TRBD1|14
CATSQGGSDEKLFF
TGTGCCACCAGCCAGGGGGGTTCGGACGAAAAACTGTTTTTT
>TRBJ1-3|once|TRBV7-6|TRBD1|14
CASSRGQLGNTIYF
TGTGCCAGCAGCCGGGGACAGCTTGGAAACACCATATATTTT
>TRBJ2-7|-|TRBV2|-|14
CASNGARSSYEQYF
TGTGCCAGCAATGGGGCCAGGAGCTCCTACGAGCAGTACTTC
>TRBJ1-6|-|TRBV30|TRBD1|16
CAWSFRTGFHNSPLHF
TGTGCCTGGAGTTTCCGGACAGGGTTCCATAATTCACCCCTCCACTTT
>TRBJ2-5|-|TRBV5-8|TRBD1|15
CASSLGQGDQETQYF
TGTGCCAGCAGCTTAGGACAGGGGGACCAAGAGACCCAGTACTTC
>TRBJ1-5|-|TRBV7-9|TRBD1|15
CASSRTGDSNQPQHF
TGTGCCAGCAGCCGGACAGGGGATAGCAATCAGCCCCAGCATTTT
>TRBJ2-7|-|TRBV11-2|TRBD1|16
CASRTLRDRVSYEQYF
TGTGCCAGCAGGACCCTACGAGACAGGGTGTCCTACGAGCAGTACTTC
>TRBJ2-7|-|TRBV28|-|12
CASSLRGSEQYF
TGTGCCAGCAGTTTACGGGGATCCGAGCAGTACTTC
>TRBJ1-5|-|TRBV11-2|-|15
CASSLNTGSNQPQHF
TGTGCCAGCAGCTTGAATACCGGTAGCAATCAGCCCCAGCATTTT
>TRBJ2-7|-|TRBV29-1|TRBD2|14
CSVAGTRSSYEQYF
TGCAGCGTAGCCGGGACTAGAAGCTCCTACGAGCAGTACTTC
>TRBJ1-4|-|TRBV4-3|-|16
CASSQTGVTTNEKLFF
TGCGCCAGCAGCCAAACGGGGGTCACAACTAATGAAAAACTGTTTTTT
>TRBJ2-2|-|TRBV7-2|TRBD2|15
CASSLARLADGELFF
TGTGCCAGCAGCTTAGCGCGACTAGCCGACGGGGAGCTGTTTTTT
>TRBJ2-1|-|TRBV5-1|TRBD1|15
CASSPGTGFLSEQFF
TGCGCCAGCAGCCCCGGGACAGGGTTCCTATCTGAGCAGTTCTTC
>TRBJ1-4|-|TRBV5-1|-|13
CASSAGTNEKLFF
TGCGCCAGCAGCGCCGGGACTAATGAAAAACTGTTTTTT
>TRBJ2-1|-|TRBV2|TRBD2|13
CASCLAGSNEQFF
TGTGCCAGCTGCCTAGCGGGAAGCAATGAGCAGTTCTTC
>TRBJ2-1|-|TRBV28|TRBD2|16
CASSLSSGTVYNEQFF
TGTGCCAGCAGTTTGAGTAGCGGGACCGTATACAATGAGCAGTTCTTC
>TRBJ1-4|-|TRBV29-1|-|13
CSVGGGSNEKLFF
TGCAGCGTTGGCGGGGGGTCAAATGAAAAACTGTTTTTT
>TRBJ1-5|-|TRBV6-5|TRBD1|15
CASRNDRGENQPQHF
TGTGCCAGCAGAAATGACAGGGGGGAAAATCAGCCCCAGCATTTT
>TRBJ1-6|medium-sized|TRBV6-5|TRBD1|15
CASSYGGQGNSPLHF
TGTGCCAGCAGTTACGGAGGACAGGGGAATTCACCCCTCCACTTT
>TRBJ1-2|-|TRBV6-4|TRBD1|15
CASSDSRQGLGGYTF
TGTGCCAGCAGTGACTCGAGACAGGGTCTAGGAGGCTACACCTTC
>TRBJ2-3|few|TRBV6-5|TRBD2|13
CASRAGIADTQYF
TGTGCCAGCAGAGCGGGAATTGCAGATACGCAGTATTTT
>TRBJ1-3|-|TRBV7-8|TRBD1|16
CASSLWGDSSGNTIYF
TGTGCCAGCAGCTTATGGGGGGACAGCTCTGGAAACACCATATATTTT
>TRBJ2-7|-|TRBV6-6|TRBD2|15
CASSYRSGSVYEQYF
TGTGCCAGCAGTTACCGGAGCGGGAGTGTGTACGAGCAGTACTTC
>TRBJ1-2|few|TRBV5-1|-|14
CASSGTGTTRGYTF
TGCGCCAGCAGCGGGACCGGGACAACTCGTGGCTACACCTTC
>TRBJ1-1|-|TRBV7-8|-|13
CASSQARRTEAFF
TGTGCCAGCAGCCAAGCGAGAAGGACTGAAGCTTTCTTT
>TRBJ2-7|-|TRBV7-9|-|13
CASSPRDIYEQYF
TGTGCCAGCAGCCCTCGGGACATCTACGAGCAGTACTTC
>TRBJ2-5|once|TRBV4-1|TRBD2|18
CASSQEGSGAFTEETQYF
TGCGCCAGCAGCCAAGAGGGTAGCGGGGCCTTTACAGAAGAGACCCAGTACTTC
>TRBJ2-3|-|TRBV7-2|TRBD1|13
CASSSTGADTQYF
TGTGCCAGCAGTTCTACAGGGGCAGATACGCAGTATTTT
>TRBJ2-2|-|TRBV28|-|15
CASSLSDTFTGELFF
TGTGCCAGCAGTTTATCCGACACCTTCACCGGGGAGCTGTTTTTT
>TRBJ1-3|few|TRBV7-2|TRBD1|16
CASSLVGGTGGNTIYF
TGTGCCAGCAGCTTGGTAGGGGGCACGGGCGGAAACACCATATATTTT
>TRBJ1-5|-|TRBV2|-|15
CASRGQGSLNQPQHF
TGTGCCAGCAGAGGGCAGGGGTCCCTCAATCAGCCCCAGCATTTT